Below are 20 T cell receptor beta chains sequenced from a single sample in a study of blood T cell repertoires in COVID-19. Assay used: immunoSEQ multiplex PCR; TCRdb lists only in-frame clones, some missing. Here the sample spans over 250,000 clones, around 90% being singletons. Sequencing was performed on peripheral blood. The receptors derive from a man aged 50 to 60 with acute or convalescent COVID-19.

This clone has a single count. The CDR3 nucleotides are TGTGCCAGCCCCCCGGCGGGGTCCCTTAACTATGGCTACACCTTC. This gives the protein CASPPAGSLNYGYTF. The chain combines TRBV6-5 with TRBJ1-2; D is uncertain. The CDR3 is 15 residues long. The germline V and J ends were trimmed by 8 bases and 1 base, with 17 bases remaining between them. Looked up from germline, CDR1 is MNHEY and CDR2 is SVGAGI.

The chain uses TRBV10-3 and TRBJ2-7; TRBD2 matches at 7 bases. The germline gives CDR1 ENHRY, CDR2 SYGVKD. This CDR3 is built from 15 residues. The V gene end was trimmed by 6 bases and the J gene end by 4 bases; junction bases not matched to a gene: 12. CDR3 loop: CAISEGGQENYEQYF. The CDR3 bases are TGTGCCATCAGCGAGGGAGGGCAGGAGAATTACGAGCAGTACTTC.

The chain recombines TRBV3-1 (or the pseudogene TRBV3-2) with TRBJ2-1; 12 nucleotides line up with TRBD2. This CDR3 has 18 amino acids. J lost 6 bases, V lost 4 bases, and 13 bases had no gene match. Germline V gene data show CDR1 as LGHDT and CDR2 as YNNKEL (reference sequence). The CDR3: CASSPPTELAGGGNEQFF. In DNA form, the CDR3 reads TGTGCCAGCAGCCCGCCAACCGAACTAGCGGGGGGCGGCAATGAGCAGTTCTTC.

CDR3 in amino acids: CASTRQGTTNEKLFF. DNA for the CDR3: TGTGCCAGCACTAGACAGGGTACTACTAATGAAAAACTGTTTTTT. V usage is TRBV2 and J usage is TRBJ1-4, with TRBD1 identical over 7 bases. CDR3 length equals 15 residues. The germline gives CDR1 SNHLY, CDR2 FYNNEI. The J segment lost 2 bases and the V segment lost 7 bases, leaving 7 bases of the junction unmatched.

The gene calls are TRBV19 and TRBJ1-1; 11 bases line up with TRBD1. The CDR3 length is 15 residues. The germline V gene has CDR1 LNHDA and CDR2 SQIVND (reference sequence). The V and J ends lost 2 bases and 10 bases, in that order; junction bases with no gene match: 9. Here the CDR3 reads CASSIPGTGGGGAFF. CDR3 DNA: TGTGCCAGTAGTATACCCGGGACAGGGGGAGGAGGAGCTTTCTTT.

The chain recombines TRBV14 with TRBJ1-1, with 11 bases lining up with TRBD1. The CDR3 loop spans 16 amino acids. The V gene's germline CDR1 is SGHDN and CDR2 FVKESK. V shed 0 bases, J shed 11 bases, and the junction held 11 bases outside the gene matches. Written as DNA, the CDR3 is TGTGCCAGCAGCCAAGAACCGGGACAGGGGGTCTCTCCGGCTTTCTTT. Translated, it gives CASSQEPGQGVSPAFF.

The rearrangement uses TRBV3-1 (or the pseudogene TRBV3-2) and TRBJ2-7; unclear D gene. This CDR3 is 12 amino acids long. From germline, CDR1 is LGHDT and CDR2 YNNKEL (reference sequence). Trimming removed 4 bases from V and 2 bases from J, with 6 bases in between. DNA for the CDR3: TGTGCCAGCAGCCGAAGCACCTACGAGCAGTACTTC. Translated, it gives CASSRSTYEQYF.

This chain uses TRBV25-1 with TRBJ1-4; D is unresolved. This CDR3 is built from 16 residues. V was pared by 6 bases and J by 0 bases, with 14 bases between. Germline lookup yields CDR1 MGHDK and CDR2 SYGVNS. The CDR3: CASSSVLGATNEKLFF. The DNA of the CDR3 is TGTGCCAGCAGCTCAGTCCTGGGCGCAACTAATGAAAAACTGTTTTTT.

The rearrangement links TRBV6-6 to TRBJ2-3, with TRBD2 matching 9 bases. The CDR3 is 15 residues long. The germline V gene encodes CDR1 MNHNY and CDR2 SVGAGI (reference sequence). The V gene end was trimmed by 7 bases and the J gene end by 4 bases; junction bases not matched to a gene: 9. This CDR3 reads CASTTAQRGADTQYF. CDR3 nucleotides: TGTGCCAGCACCACGGCCCAGCGGGGGGCAGATACGCAGTATTTT.

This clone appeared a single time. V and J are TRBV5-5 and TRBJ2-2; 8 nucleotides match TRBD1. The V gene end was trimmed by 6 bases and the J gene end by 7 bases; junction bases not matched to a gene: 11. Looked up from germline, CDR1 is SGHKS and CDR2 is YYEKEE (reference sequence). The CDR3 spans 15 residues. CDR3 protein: CASTSLKQGDGELFF. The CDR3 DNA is TGTGCCAGCACCTCTTTGAAACAGGGGGACGGGGAGCTGTTTTTT.

The CDR3 nucleotides read TGTGCCAGCAGTCCCGGGACATTGAGCAATCAGCCCCAGCATTTT. It codes for CASSPGTLSNQPQHF. J is TRBJ1-5 and V is TRBV6-2 or TRBV6-3; possible D gene TRBD1, 6 bases. V gave up 5 bases and J gave up 1 base, with 12 bases separating them. The CDR3 loop spans 15 amino acids. The germline CDR1 and CDR2 sequences are MNHEY and SVGEGT.

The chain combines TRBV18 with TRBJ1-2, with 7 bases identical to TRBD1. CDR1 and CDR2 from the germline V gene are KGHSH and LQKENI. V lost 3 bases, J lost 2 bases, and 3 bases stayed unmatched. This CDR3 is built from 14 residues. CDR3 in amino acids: CASSPTGANYGYTF. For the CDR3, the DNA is TGTGCCAGCTCACCCACAGGGGCCAACTATGGCTACACCTTC.

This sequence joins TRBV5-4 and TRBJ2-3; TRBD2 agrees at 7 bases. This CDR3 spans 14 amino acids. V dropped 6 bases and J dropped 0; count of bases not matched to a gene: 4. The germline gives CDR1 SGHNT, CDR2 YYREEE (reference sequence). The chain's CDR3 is CASTWGGSTDTQYF. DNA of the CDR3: TGTGCCAGCACCTGGGGGGGGAGCACAGATACGCAGTATTTT.

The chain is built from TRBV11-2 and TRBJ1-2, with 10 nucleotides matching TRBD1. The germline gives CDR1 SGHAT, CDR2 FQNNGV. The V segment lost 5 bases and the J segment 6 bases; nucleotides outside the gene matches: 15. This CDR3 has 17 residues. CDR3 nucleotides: TGTGCCAGCAGCGTGACAGGGGGCACCTCCGTACTGCATGGCTACACCTTC. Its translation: CASSVTGGTSVLHGYTF.

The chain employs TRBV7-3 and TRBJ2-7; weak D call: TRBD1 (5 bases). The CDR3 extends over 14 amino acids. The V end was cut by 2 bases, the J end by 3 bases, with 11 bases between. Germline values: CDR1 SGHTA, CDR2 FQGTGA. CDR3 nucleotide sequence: TGTGCCAGCAGCTTATACAGGAATAGCTACGAGCAGTACTTC. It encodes CASSLYRNSYEQYF.

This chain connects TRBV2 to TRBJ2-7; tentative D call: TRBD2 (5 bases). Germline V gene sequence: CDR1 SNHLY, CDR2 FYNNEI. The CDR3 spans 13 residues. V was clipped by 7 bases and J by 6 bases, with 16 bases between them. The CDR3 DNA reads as TGTGCCAGCAAACCAGCGGCCCCGCCCGAGCAGTACTTC. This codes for CASKPAAPPEQYF.

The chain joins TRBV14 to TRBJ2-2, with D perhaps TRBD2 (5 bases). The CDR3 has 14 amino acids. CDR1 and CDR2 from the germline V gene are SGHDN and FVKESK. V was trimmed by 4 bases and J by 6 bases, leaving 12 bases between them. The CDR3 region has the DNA TGTGCCAGCAGCCCCCTAGCCGGGGCCGGGGAGCTGTTTTTT. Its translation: CASSPLAGAGELFF. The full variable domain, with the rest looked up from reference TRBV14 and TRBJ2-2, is EAGVTQFPSHSVIEKGQTVTLRCDPISGHDNLYWYRRVMGKEIKFLLHFVKESKQDESGMPNNRFLAERTGGTYSTLKVQPAELEDSGVYFCASSPLAGAGELFFGEGSRLTVL.

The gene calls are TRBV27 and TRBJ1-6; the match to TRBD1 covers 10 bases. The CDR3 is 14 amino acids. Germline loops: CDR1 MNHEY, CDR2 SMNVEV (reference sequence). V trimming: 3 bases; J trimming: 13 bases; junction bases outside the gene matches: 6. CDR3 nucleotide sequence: TGTGCCAGCAGTTTCCGGGACAGGGGTGCTCCCCTCCACTTT. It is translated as CASSFRDRGAPLHF.

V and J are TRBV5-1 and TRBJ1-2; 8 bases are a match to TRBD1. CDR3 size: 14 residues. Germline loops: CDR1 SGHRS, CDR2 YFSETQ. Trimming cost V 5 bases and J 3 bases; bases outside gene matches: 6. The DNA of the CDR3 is TGCGCCAGCAGTTTTCTGACAGGGGACTATGGCTACACCTTC. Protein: CASSFLTGDYGYTF.

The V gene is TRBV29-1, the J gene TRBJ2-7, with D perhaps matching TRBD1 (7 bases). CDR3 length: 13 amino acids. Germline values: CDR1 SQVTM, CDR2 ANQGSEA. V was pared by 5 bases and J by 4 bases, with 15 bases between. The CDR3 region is CSVLTGDSYEQYF. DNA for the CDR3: TGCAGCGTTTTAACAGGGGACTCGTACGAGCAGTACTTC.